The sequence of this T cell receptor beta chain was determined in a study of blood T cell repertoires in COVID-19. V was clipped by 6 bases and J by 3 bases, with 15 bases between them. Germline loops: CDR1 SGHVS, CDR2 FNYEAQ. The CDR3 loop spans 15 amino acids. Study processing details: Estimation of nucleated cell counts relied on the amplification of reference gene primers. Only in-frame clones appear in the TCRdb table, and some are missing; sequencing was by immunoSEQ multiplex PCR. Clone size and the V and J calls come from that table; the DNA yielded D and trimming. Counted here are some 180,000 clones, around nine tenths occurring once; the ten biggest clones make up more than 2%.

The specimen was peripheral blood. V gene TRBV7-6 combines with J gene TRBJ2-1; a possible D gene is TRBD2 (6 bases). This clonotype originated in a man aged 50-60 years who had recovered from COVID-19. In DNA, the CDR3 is TGTGCCAGCAGTCCTACACAGGAGGGCTACAATGAGCAGTTCTTC. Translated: CASSPTQEGYNEQFF.